The 12 T cell receptor beta chains below come from one sample, sequenced in a study of CD8+CD57+ T cells in acquired aplastic anemia. According to the study, genomic DNA was the template for TCR beta VDJ and CDR3 profiling. TCRdb fed the reads into MiXCR, producing one record per CDR3 protein. The table includes tens of thousands of distinct CDR3 sequences, about 65% detected once. The sequencing sample was made of sorted CD4+, CD8+, or CD8+CD57+ T cells (not recorded which) from PBMCs. The source is a human donor in good health, serving as a control.

As to this clonotype: The junction differs from germline at one of its ends, possibly a read error. The V gene is TRBV24-1, the J gene TRBJ2-3; the D gene is possibly TRBD1 (5 bases). Germline V gene lookup returns CDR1 KGHDR and CDR2 SFDVKD. This CDR3 has 13 residues. The CDR3 DNA reads TGTGCCACCGGTGATGGACACACAGATACGCAGTATTTT. Amino acids: CATGDGHTDTQYF.

The rearrangement joins TRBV20-1 to TRBJ2-7; tentative D call: TRBD2 (6 bases). V was cut by 0 bases and J by 6 bases, with 12 bases left in between. The CDR3 is 13 residues long. Per germline, CDR1 DFQATT and CDR2 SNEGSKA (reference sequence). Written as DNA, the CDR3 is TGCAGTGCTAGAGATGTGAGAGCGGGCGAGCAGTACTTC. This sequence encodes CSARDVRAGEQYF.

The chain employs TRBV7-2 and TRBJ1-1, with TRBD1 identical over 12 bases. The CDR3 is 16 residues long. Losses at the gene ends were 5 bases for V and 3 bases for J; bases not matched to a gene: 7. The V gene's germline CDR1 is SGHTA and CDR2 FQGNSA. The CDR3 sequence is CASSLGTGGMYTEAFF. The CDR3 DNA follows: TGTGCCAGCAGCCTAGGGACAGGGGGCATGTACACTGAAGCTTTCTTT. The full variable domain, rest sourced from reference TRBV7-2 and TRBJ1-1, is GAGVSQSPSNKVTEKGKDVELRCDPISGHTALYWYRQSLGQGLEFLIYFQGNSAPDKSGLPSDRFSAERTGGSVSTLTIQRTQQEDSAVYLCASSLGTGGMYTEAFFGQGTRLTVV.

V gene TRBV7-8 combines with J gene TRBJ1-6; the D is unclear. The V gene's germline CDR1 is SGHVS and CDR2 FQNEAQ. CDR3 length: 16 amino acids. Deletions cut 8 bases from V and 0 bases from J, with 14 bases between. For the CDR3, the DNA is TGTGCCAGCGCCAAGGGCGCACACTCCTATAATTCACCCCTCCACTTT. Protein: CASAKGAHSYNSPLHF.

The chain joins TRBV29-1 to TRBJ1-6; TRBD1 matches 11 bases. Germline CDR1 is SQVTM and CDR2 is ANQGSEA. V trimming: 6 bases; J trimming: 13 bases; junction bases outside the gene matches: 11. CDR3 length equals 14 residues. The CDR3 is CSVQAGTGGSPLHF. In DNA form, the CDR3 reads TGCAGCGTCCAGGCCGGGACAGGGGGTTCGCCCCTCCACTTT.

This chain links TRBV25-1 with TRBJ1-1, with D maybe TRBD1 (5 bases). CDR1 is MGHDK and CDR2 is SYGVNS in the germline V gene. This CDR3 has 13 residues. V dropped 4 bases and J dropped 4 bases, with 10 bases sitting between them. The CDR3 spells CASSGAGGTEAFF. CDR3 in DNA: TGTGCCAGCAGTGGTGCGGGGGGCACTGAAGCTTTCTTT.

This chain connects TRBV7-9 to TRBJ1-6; the D gene is possibly TRBD1 (6 bases). Germline CDR1 SEHNR, CDR2 FQNEAQ (reference sequence). The CDR3 is made up of 14 amino acids. V was pared by 5 bases and J by 8 bases, with 13 bases between. The CDR3 DNA reads TGTGCCAGCAGCCGCCTTACAGGGTATTCACCCCTCCACTTT. The encoded protein is CASSRLTGYSPLHF.

V gene TRBV29-1 combines with J gene TRBJ1-2; D is perhaps TRBD1 (6 bases). Trimming cost V 4 bases and J 8 bases, with 26 bases left between them. The CDR3 contains 16 residues. Germline CDR1 SQVTM, CDR2 ANQGSEA. Written as DNA, the CDR3 is TGCAGCGTTGGTCCCGGGGGGGACACAGGTCATGAGGGCTACACCTTC. Its protein is CSVGPGGDTGHEGYTF. Full variable domain (missing parts from reference TRBV29-1 and TRBJ1-2): SAVISQKPSRDICQRGTSLTIQCQVDSQVTMMFWYRQQPGQSLTLIATANQGSEATYESGFVIDKFPISRPNLTFSTLTVSNMSPEDSSIYLCSVGPGGDTGHEGYTFGSGTRLTVV.

The CDR3 region has the DNA TGTGCCAGCAGCTTAGAGGGCCAGGGGTATCAGCCCCAGCATTTT. This sequence encodes CASSLEGQGYQPQHF. The rearrangement links TRBV13 to TRBJ1-5, with TRBD1 as a possible D gene (6 bases). Trimming pared 1 base from V and 5 bases from J, leaving 12 bases between. The CDR3 has 15 amino acids. The V gene's germline CDR1 is PRHDT and CDR2 FYEKMQ (reference sequence).

The V gene is TRBV2, the J gene TRBJ1-5; D unresolved. The CDR3 contains 15 residues. V lost 3 bases and J 1 base, leaving 10 bases between the germline ends. The germline gives CDR1 SNHLY, CDR2 FYNNEI. The CDR3 nucleotides are TGTGCCAGCAGTGAGTTGGGTCGGAGCAATCAGCCCCAGCATTTT. Translated: CASSELGRSNQPQHF.

The chain combines TRBV20-1 with TRBJ1-3; D not resolved. The CDR3 totals 13 residues. V lost 2 bases, J lost 3 bases, and 8 bases lay in between. CDR1 and CDR2 (germline): DFQATT, SNEGSKA (reference sequence). The DNA for the CDR3 is TGCAGTGCTAGAAAGGGAGATGGAAACACCATATATTTT. This encodes CSARKGDGNTIYF.

The CDR3 reads CARLSPGLLTEAFF. In nucleotides, the CDR3 is TGTGCCAGGTTAAGTCCGGGATTACTCACTGAAGCTTTCTTT. The V call is TRBV2, the J call TRBJ1-1; D uncertain. Germline V gene sequence: CDR1 SNHLY, CDR2 FYNNEI. The CDR3 loop spans 14 amino acids. With 9 bases removed from V and 4 bases from J, the gap between germline ends came to 18 bases.